Following are 13 T cell receptor beta chains from one sample sequenced in a study of OX40 agonist ivuxolimab in advanced cancers. Assay: immunoSEQ multiplex PCR; the TCRdb copy retains only in-frame clones and omits some. Of tens of thousands of clones in the sample, 80% to 90% were seen once. Sequencing was performed on CD4+ or CD8+ T cells sorted from blood, taken in a trial of the OX40 agonist ivuxolimab. All receptors derive from an adult with an advanced solid tumor such as melanoma, head and neck, liver or kidney cancer.

The chain links TRBV6-5 to TRBJ1-1; D remains ambiguous. Germline V gene data show CDR1 as MNHEY and CDR2 as SVGAGI. Trimming removed 6 bases at V and 7 bases at J, with 12 bases between. The length of the CDR3 is 12 residues. The CDR3 loop reads CASRHGRNEAFF. CDR3 nucleotides: TGTGCCAGCAGACACGGACGGAATGAAGCTTTCTTT.

The V gene is TRBV19, the J gene TRBJ2-7, with TRBD2 matching over 10 bases. The CDR3 sequence is 14 residues long. After removal of 10 bases from V and 3 bases from J, the junction contained 9 bases not matched to a gene. Germline lookup yields CDR1 LNHDA and CDR2 SQIVND (reference sequence). The CDR3 sequence is CATKKREGSYEQYF. As DNA, the CDR3 is TGTGCCACCAAGAAGCGGGAGGGAAGCTACGAGCAGTACTTC.

Comment on this clone: The sample holds other DNA sequences that translate to the same CDR3. CDR3 in DNA: TGTGCCAGCAGCCCTCCTAACACTGAAGCTTTCTTT. It encodes CASSPPNTEAFF. The chain joins TRBV5-4 to TRBJ1-1, with no clear D. Germline-derived CDR1 and CDR2 are SGHNT and YYREEE (reference sequence). CDR3 length: 12 amino acids. The V end lost 4 bases, the J end lost 2 bases, and 6 bases lay between the germline ends.

The genes are TRBV7-9 and TRBJ2-3; D is undetermined. The CDR3 totals 15 residues. The ends were cut back, 5 bases at V and 1 base at J, with 13 bases in the middle. Per the germline V gene, CDR1 is SEHNR and CDR2 is FQNEAQ (reference sequence). The CDR3 DNA follows: TGTGCCAGCAGCCTCAGAGGTTGGGGCACAGATACGCAGTATTTT. The encoded protein is CASSLRGWGTDTQYF. Variable domain in full (rest from reference TRBV7-9 and TRBJ2-3): DTGVSQNPRHKITKRGQNVTFRCDPISEHNRLYWYRQTLGQGPEFLTYFQNEAQLEKSRLLSDRFSAERPKGSFSTLEIQRTEQGDSAMYLCASSLRGWGTDTQYFGPGTRLTVL.

The sample holds one count of this clone. V usage is TRBV9 and J usage is TRBJ2-7; 7 bases are shared with TRBD2. J gave up 3 bases and V 4 bases, and 7 bases lay outside the gene matches. Germline CDR1 and CDR2: SGDLS and YYNGEE. The CDR3 spans 14 residues. The CDR3 DNA sequence: TGTGCCAGCAGCCCCCGGACGGGGGGCTACGAGCAGTACTTC. Protein: CASSPRTGGYEQYF.

The rearrangement links TRBV10-2 to TRBJ1-6; TRBD1 is a possible D gene (6 bases). Germline CDR1 WSHSY, CDR2 SAAADI. The CDR3 length is 16 residues. V gave up 6 bases and J gave up 0 bases, with 12 bases separating them. The CDR3 reads CASSDTGSSYNSPLHF. The CDR3 DNA sequence: TGCGCCAGCAGCGATACAGGGAGCTCCTATAATTCACCCCTCCACTTT.

This clone was recorded once. The chain recombines TRBV28 with TRBJ2-1; no clear D gene. Trimming removed 6 bases at V and 1 base at J, with 10 bases between. The CDR3 sequence is 14 residues long. Germline assignment: CDR1 MDHEN and CDR2 SYDVKM. The CDR3 sequence: CASSPELSYNEQFF. CDR3 coding DNA: TGTGCCAGCAGCCCTGAACTATCCTACAATGAGCAGTTCTTC. The complete variable domain, with remaining parts taken from reference TRBV28 and TRBJ2-1, reads DVKVTQSSRYLVKRTGEKVFLECVQDMDHENMFWYRQDPGLGLRLIYFSYDVKMKEKGDIPEGYSVSREKKERFSLILESASTNQTSMYLCASSPELSYNEQFFGPGTRLTVL.

As DNA, the CDR3 is TGTGCCAGCAGCCCTTACGCTGGCAATCAGCCCCAGCATTTT. Amino acids: CASSPYAGNQPQHF. V gene TRBV7-9 combines with J gene TRBJ1-5; no definite D call. This CDR3 region has 14 residues. The germline CDR1 and CDR2 sequences are SEHNR and FQNEAQ (reference sequence). V gave up 5 bases and J gave up 2 bases, with 10 bases separating them.

V is TRBV5-6 and J is TRBJ2-1; D is uncertain. The V end was cut by 1 base, the J end by 8 bases, with 7 bases between. Germline values: CDR1 SGHDT, CDR2 YYEEEE. The CDR3 length is 12 residues. The CDR3 here is CASSLWADEQFF. In nucleotides, the CDR3 is TGTGCCAGCAGCTTGTGGGCGGATGAGCAGTTCTTC.

The chain joins TRBV29-1 to TRBJ2-7, with 8 bases aligning to TRBD1. Germline V gene lookup returns CDR1 SQVTM and CDR2 ANQGSEA. The junction had 5 bases not matched to a gene; V was cut back by 6 bases and J by 1 base. The length of the CDR3 is 13 residues. The CDR3 bases are TGCAGCGTCTCGACAGGGGAGTCCTACGAGCAGTACTTC. This codes for CSVSTGESYEQYF.

The V and J genes are TRBV27 and TRBJ1-1; D remains unclear. The germline CDR1 and CDR2 sequences are MNHEY and SMNVEV (reference sequence). The ends were cut back, 4 bases at V and 8 bases at J, with 17 bases in the middle. The CDR3 length is 14 residues. The CDR3 nucleotides read TGTGCCAGCAGTTCTACCGGTGGGAAGTTAGAAGCTTTCTTT. This codes for CASSSTGGKLEAFF.

The chain combines TRBV9 with TRBJ1-2, with TRBD1 as a possible D gene (5 bases). Trimming removed 0 bases at V and 7 bases at J, with 10 bases between. CDR1 and CDR2 from the germline V gene are SGDLS and YYNGEE. The CDR3 is 13 amino acids. In nucleotides, the CDR3 is TGTGCCAGCAGCGTAGAGGGGTGGGGTGGCTACACCTTC. Translated: CASSVEGWGGYTF.

The CDR3 DNA sequence: TGTGCCAGCAGCCAGGTGAACACTGAAGCTTTCTTT. Translated, it gives CASSQVNTEAFF. The V call is TRBV7-9, the J call TRBJ1-1; D call uncertain. CDR1 is SEHNR, CDR2 FQNEAQ, per germline (reference sequence). The CDR3 extends over 12 amino acids. The germline V and J ends were trimmed by 5 bases and 0 bases, with 4 bases remaining between them. The entire variable domain, with the rest obtained from reference TRBV7-9 and TRBJ1-1, is as follows: DTGVSQNPRHKITKRGQNVTFRCDPISEHNRLYWYRQTLGQGPEFLTYFQNEAQLEKSRLLSDRFSAERPKGSFSTLEIQRTEQGDSAMYLCASSQVNTEAFFGQGTRLTVV.